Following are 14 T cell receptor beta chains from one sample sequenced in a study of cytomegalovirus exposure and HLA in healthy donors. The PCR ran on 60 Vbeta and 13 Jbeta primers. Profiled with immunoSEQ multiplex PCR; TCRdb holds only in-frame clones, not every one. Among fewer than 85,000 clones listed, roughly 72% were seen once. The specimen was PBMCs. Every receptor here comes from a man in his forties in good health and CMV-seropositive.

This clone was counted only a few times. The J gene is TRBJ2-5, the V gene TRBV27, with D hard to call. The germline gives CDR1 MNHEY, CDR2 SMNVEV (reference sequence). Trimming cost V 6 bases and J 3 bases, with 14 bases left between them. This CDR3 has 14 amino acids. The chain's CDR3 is CASSSPGSEETQYF. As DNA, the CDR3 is TGTGCCAGCAGCTCTCCCGGGTCAGAAGAGACCCAGTACTTC.

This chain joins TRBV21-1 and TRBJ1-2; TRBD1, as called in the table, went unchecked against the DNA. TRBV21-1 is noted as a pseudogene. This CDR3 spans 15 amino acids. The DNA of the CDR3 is TGTGCCAGCAGCAAGTCAGGGACAGGGGTTTATGGCTACACCTTC. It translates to CASSKSGTGVYGYTF.

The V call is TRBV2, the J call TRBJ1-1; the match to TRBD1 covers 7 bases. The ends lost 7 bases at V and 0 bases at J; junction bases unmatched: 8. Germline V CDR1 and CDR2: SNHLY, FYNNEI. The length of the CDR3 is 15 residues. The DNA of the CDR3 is TGTGCCAGCAAAAAGGACAGGTCCATGAACACTGAAGCTTTCTTT. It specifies CASKKDRSMNTEAFF.

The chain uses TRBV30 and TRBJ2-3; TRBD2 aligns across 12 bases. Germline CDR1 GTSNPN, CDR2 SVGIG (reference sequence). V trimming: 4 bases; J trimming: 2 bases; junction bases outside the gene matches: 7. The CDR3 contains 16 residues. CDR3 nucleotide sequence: TGTGCCTGGAAAAAAGGACTAGCGGGGATCACAGATACGCAGTATTTT. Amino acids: CAWKKGLAGITDTQYF. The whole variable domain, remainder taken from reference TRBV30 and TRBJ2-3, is SQTIHQWPATLVQPVGSPLSLECTVEGTSNPNLYWYRQAAGRGLQLLFYSVGIGQISSEVPQNLSASRPQDRQFILSSKKLLLSDSGFYLCAWKKGLAGITDTQYFGPGTRLTVL.

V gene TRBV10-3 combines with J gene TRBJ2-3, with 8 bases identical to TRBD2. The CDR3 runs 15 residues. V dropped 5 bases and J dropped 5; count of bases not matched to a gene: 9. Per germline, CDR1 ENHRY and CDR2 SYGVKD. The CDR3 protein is CAISPGGAPEDTQYF. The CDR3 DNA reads TGTGCCATCAGTCCCGGGGGGGCGCCAGAAGATACGCAGTATTTT.

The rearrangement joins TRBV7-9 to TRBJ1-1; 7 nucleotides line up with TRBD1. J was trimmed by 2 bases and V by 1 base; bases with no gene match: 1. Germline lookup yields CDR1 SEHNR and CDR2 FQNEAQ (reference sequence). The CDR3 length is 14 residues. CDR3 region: CASSLGDRNTEAFF. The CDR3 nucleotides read TGTGCCAGCAGCTTAGGGGACAGAAACACTGAAGCTTTCTTT. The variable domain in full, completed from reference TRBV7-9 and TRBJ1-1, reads DTGVSQNPRHKITKRGQNVTFRCDPISEHNRLYWYRQTLGQGPEFLTYFQNEAQLEKSRLLSDRFSAERPKGSFSTLEIQRTEQGDSAMYLCASSLGDRNTEAFFGQGTRLTVV.

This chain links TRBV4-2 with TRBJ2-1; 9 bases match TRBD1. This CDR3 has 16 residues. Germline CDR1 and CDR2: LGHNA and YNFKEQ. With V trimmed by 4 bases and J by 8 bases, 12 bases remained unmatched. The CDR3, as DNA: TGTGCCAGCAGCCGATCAGGACAGGGGAGAAATTATGAGCAGTTCTTC. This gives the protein CASSRSGQGRNYEQFF.

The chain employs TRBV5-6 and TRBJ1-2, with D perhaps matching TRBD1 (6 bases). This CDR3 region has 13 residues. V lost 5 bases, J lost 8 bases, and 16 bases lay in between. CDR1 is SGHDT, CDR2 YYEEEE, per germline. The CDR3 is CASSFGGHEGYTF. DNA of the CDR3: TGTGCCAGCAGTTTCGGGGGGCACGAGGGCTACACCTTC.

This CDR3 reads CAISEEGNSFSEQFF. Here the CDR3 DNA reads TGTGCCATCAGTGAGGAGGGCAATTCGTTTAGCGAGCAGTTCTTC. The chain employs TRBV10-3 and TRBJ2-1, with a tentative D call TRBD2 (5 bases). Germline V gene lookup returns CDR1 ENHRY and CDR2 SYGVKD. The CDR3 runs to 15 residues. The V end lost 2 bases, the J end lost 10 bases, and 18 bases lay between the germline ends.

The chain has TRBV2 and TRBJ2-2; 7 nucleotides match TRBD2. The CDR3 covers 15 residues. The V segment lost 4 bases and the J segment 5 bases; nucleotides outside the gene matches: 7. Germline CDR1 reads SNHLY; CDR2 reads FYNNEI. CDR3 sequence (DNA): TGTGCCAGCAGTGTTGAGCAGGGAGGGACCGGGGAGCTGTTTTTT. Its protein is CASSVEQGGTGELFF.

CDR3 nucleotides: TGTGCCAGCAGTGACACCGGGACAGCTGCTTCTTACGAGCAGTACTTC. This translates into CASSDTGTAASYEQYF. The chain carries TRBV28 and TRBJ2-7, with 7 bases that match TRBD1. V gave up 5 bases and J gave up 4 bases; unmatched junction bases: 14. Germline CDR1 MDHEN, CDR2 SYDVKM. The CDR3 is 16 residues long. The variable domain in full, completed from reference TRBV28 and TRBJ2-7, reads DVKVTQSSRYLVKRTGEKVFLECVQDMDHENMFWYRQDPGLGLRLIYFSYDVKMKEKGDIPEGYSVSREKKERFSLILESASTNQTSMYLCASSDTGTAASYEQYFGPGTRLTVT.

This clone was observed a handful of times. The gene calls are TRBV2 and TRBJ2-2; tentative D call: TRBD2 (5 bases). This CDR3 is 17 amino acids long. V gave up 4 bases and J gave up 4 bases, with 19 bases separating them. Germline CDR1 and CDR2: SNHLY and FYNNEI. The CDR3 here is CASSVRLLVKGTGELFF. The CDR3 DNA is TGTGCCAGCAGTGTTCGTTTACTAGTAAAGGGCACCGGGGAGCTGTTTTTT.

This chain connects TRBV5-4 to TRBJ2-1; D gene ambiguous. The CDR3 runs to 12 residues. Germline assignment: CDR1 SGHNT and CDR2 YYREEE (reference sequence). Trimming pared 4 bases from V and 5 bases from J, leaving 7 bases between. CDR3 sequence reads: CASSQTNNEQFF. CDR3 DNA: TGTGCCAGCAGCCAAACAAACAATGAGCAGTTCTTC. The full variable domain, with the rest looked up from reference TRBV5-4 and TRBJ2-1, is ETGVTQSPTHLIKTRGQQVTLRCSSQSGHNTVSWYQQALGQGPQFIFQYYREEENGRGNFPPRFSGLQFPNYSSELNVNALELDDSALYLCASSQTNNEQFFGPGTRLTVL.

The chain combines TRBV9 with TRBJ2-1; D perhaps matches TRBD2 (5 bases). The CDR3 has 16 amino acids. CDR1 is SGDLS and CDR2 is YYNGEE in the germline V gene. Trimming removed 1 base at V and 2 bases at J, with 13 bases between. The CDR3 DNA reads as TGTGCCAGCAGCGTATGGGCCAGCGGAACCTACAATGAGCAGTTCTTC. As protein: CASSVWASGTYNEQFF.